This TCR beta chain was identified in a study of brain T cells in children with intractable seizures. CDR3 length equals 15 residues. Trimming at V came to 5 bases and at J to 8 bases, leaving 7 bases not matched to a gene. Germline lookup yields CDR1 SGHTA and CDR2 FQGNSA. This table comes from immunoSEQ multiplex PCR, and its TCRdb copy is limited to in-frame clones, with some not included. Here the sample spans 110,000 or so clones, approximately 94% being singletons. Material: peripheral blood, obtained at surgery. The TCR comes from a boy younger than two with hemimegalencephaly and intractable seizures. The genes are TRBV7-2 and TRBJ1-6; 9 bases fit TRBD1. CDR3 in DNA: TGTGCCAGCAGCCTAGGGGGGACAGGGTATTCACCCCTCCACTTT. Amino acid sequence: CASSLGGTGYSPLHF.